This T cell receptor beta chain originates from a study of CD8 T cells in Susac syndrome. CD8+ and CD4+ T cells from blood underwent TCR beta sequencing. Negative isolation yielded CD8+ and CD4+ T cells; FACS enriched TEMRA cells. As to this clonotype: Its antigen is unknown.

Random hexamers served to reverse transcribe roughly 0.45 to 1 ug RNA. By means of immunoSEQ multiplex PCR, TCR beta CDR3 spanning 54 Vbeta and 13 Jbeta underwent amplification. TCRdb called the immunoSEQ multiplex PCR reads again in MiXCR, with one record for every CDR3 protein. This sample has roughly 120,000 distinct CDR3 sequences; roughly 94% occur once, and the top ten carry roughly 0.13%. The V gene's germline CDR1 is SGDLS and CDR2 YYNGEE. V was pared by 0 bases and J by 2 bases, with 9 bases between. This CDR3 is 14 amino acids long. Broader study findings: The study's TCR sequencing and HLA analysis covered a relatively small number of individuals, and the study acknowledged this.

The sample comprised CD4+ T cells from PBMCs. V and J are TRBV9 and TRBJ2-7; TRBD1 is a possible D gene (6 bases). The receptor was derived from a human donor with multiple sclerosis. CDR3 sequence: CASSVEDSTYEQYF. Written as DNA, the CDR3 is TGTGCCAGCAGCGTAGAGGACAGTACCTACGAGCAGTACTTC.